A selection of T cell receptor beta chains follows, all from one sample in a study of T-cell reconstitution after alpha-beta-depleted transplantation in children. Via MiXCR, TCRdb re-called the PCR reads, giving one row per CDR3 protein. The sample shows hundreds of thousands of distinct CDR3 sequences, approximately 32% of them seen only once. The material sequenced was PBMCs from the stem cell graft donor, taken from the stem cell graft. The receptors originated from a human donor who donated a stem cell graft to a child with aplastic anemia. CDR3s include the opening cysteine and the closing phenylalanine or tryptophan. D genes are given only for firm matches. Some rows mark clone size as missing; the rest say once, few, many or name a class of expanded clone.

D: TRBD1
V: TRBV20-1
J: TRBJ2-1
size: .
DNA: TGCAGTGCTAGATATTGGGGACCGGGGACAGGGCTCTACAATGAGCAGTTCTTC
CDR3: CSARYWGPGTGLYNEQFF

D: TRBD2
V: TRBV25-1
J: TRBJ2-1
size: .
DNA: TGTGCCAGCAGCCCCCTGGGAGCGGGAGGGCATGAGCAGTTCTTC
CDR3: CASSPLGAGGHEQFF

D: .
V: TRBV19
J: TRBJ1-1
size: many
DNA: TGTGCCAGTAGTCCCGGGGGGGCTGAAGCTTTCTTT
CDR3: CASSPGGAEAFF

D: .
V: TRBV7-9
J: TRBJ1-4
size: .
DNA: TGTGCCAGCAGCAGCGGGACAAAGGCTAATGAAAAACTGTTTTTT
CDR3: CASSSGTKANEKLFF

D: TRBD2
V: TRBV20-1
J: TRBJ2-3
size: .
DNA: TGCAGTCCGCTAGGAACTAGCGGGCGTACAGATACGCAGTATTTT
CDR3: CSPLGTSGRTDTQYF

D: TRBD2
V: TRBV3-1
J: TRBJ2-6
size: once
DNA: TGTGCCAGCAGATACCGTAGCGGGAGGACCTTCTCTGGGGCCAACGTCCTGACTTTC
CDR3: CASRYRSGRTFSGANVLTF

D: TRBD2
V: TRBV6-5
J: TRBJ2-2
size: few
DNA: TGTGCCAGCAGTTACAGGGCGGGAGGAGCCGGGGAGCTGTTTTTT
CDR3: CASSYRAGGAGELFF

D: .
V: TRBV29-1
J: TRBJ1-5
size: .
DNA: TGCAGCGTTGTTGACGGGAATCAGCCCCAGCATTTT
CDR3: CSVVDGNQPQHF

D: TRBD2
V: TRBV28
J: TRBJ2-1
size: .
DNA: TGTGCCAGCAGTCAACCCGGGACTAGCGGGATGTACAATGAGCAGTTCTTC
CDR3: CASSQPGTSGMYNEQFF

D: .
V: TRBV28
J: TRBJ1-2
size: .
DNA: TGTGCCAGCAGTTTAAGTAGTACGAATCCTCTTAACTATGGCTACACCTTC
CDR3: CASSLSSTNPLNYGYTF

D: .
V: TRBV12-3/TRBV12-4
J: TRBJ2-5
size: few
DNA: TGTGCCAGCAGTTTAGTGGCAGGGAGAGAGACCCAGTACTTC
CDR3: CASSLVAGRETQYF

D: .
V: TRBV29-1
J: TRBJ1-1
size: few
DNA: TGCAGCGTTGAAGGGATAAGTACTGAAGCTTTCTTT
CDR3: CSVEGISTEAFF

D: TRBD2
V: TRBV13
J: TRBJ2-1
size: few
DNA: TGTGCCAGCAGCTTACAGGGACTAGGGATTAATGAGCAGTTCTTC
CDR3: CASSLQGLGINEQFF

D: .
V: TRBV6-5
J: TRBJ1-2
size: .
DNA: TGTGCCAGCAGTTACTCGAGTTGGGCAGGGGATGGCTACACCTTC
CDR3: CASSYSSWAGDGYTF

D: .
V: TRBV6-5
J: TRBJ1-5
size: few
DNA: TGTGCCAGCAGTTACCTACGAAATCAGCCCCAGCATTTT
CDR3: CASSYLRNQPQHF

D: .
V: TRBV5-1
J: TRBJ1-4
size: few
DNA: TGCGCCAGCAGCTTGTTATGGGACACTCCAGAAAAACTGTTTTTT
CDR3: CASSLLWDTPEKLFF

D: TRBD2
V: TRBV20-1
J: TRBJ2-1
size: .
DNA: TGCAGTGCGGGGCGGGAGTTAAATGAGCAGTTCTTC
CDR3: CSAGRELNEQFF

D: .
V: TRBV30
J: TRBJ1-5
size: once
DNA: TGTGCCTGGAGTGCCTCGGACAGTAATCAGCCCCAGCATTTT
CDR3: CAWSASDSNQPQHF

D: TRBD2
V: TRBV11-2
J: TRBJ2-5
size: .
DNA: TGTGCCAGCAGCTTAGCGGTAGCGGGAGGCCAGGAGACCCAGTACTTC
CDR3: CASSLAVAGGQETQYF

D: .
V: TRBV6-1
J: TRBJ2-5
size: few
DNA: TGTGCCAGCGGCCCCGCTTTAGGGGGAACAGGGGAGACCCAGTACTTC
CDR3: CASGPALGGTGETQYF

D: .
V: TRBV10-3
J: TRBJ1-4
size: few
DNA: TGTGCCATCAGTGAGTCGATGGGTGAAGGGAGGCTGTTTTTT
CDR3: CAISESMGEGRLFF

D: TRBD2
V: TRBV2
J: TRBJ2-7
size: .
DNA: TGTGCCAGCAGTTGGGGGACTAGCGGGAGCGAGCAGTACTTC
CDR3: CASSWGTSGSEQYF

D: TRBD2
V: TRBV5-1
J: TRBJ2-1
size: few
DNA: TGCGCCAGCAGCTTGTCCCTAGCGGGACCTTACAATGAGCAGTTCTTC
CDR3: CASSLSLAGPYNEQFF

D: TRBD1
V: TRBV9
J: TRBJ2-5
size: few
DNA: TGTGCCAGCAGCGTAGAGGGACAGCGGTACCAAGAGACCCAGTACTTC
CDR3: CASSVEGQRYQETQYF

D: .
V: TRBV4-1
J: TRBJ2-2
size: few
DNA: TGCGCCAGCAGCCCCAACCTCAGCGGTTCCCCTGTTTCCACCGGGGAGCTGTTTTTT
CDR3: CASSPNLSGSPVSTGELFF

D: TRBD2
V: TRBV20-1
J: TRBJ2-1
size: .
DNA: TGCAGTGCTAGAGTACTAGCGGGAGGGTTTGAGCAGTTCTTC
CDR3: CSARVLAGGFEQFF

D: .
V: TRBV19
J: TRBJ2-3
size: once
DNA: TGTGCCAGTAGTATAGATCTCCCAGATACGCAGTATTTT
CDR3: CASSIDLPDTQYF

D: .
V: TRBV12-3/TRBV12-4
J: TRBJ2-3
size: .
DNA: TGTGCCAGCAGTCTCAGGGGCGGGACAACCACAGATACGCAGTATTTT
CDR3: CASSLRGGTTTDTQYF

D: .
V: TRBV27
J: TRBJ2-7
size: few
DNA: TGTGCCAGCAGTCCGTTGGGGCCCAACTACGAGCAGTACTTC
CDR3: CASSPLGPNYEQYF

D: TRBD1
V: TRBV6-2/TRBV6-3
J: TRBJ2-1
size: .
DNA: TGTGCCAGCAGTAGTATAGGACAGGGGGTTAGGGATGAGCAGTTCTTC
CDR3: CASSSIGQGVRDEQFF

D: .
V: TRBV20-1
J: TRBJ2-5
size: few
DNA: TGCAGTGCTAGGATAATGACGGTCCAAGAGACCCAGTACTTC
CDR3: CSARIMTVQETQYF

D: .
V: TRBV24-1
J: TRBJ2-1
size: .
DNA: TGTGCCACCAGTGATGCCTGGATCAATGAGCAGTTCTTC
CDR3: CATSDAWINEQFF

D: .
V: TRBV15
J: TRBJ2-2
size: few
DNA: TGTGCCACCAGCAGAAATCATCCAGGGGTTGCCGGGGAGCTGTTTTTT
CDR3: CATSRNHPGVAGELFF

D: .
V: TRBV18
J: TRBJ2-7
size: .
DNA: TGTGCCAGCTCACCACCCAGGGGGGGCCGAAGTTACGAGCAGTACTTC
CDR3: CASSPPRGGRSYEQYF

D: TRBD1
V: TRBV19
J: TRBJ1-1
size: .
DNA: TGTGCCAGTAATGCAGGGGGCGGAGGCACTGAAGCTTTCTTT
CDR3: CASNAGGGGTEAFF

D: TRBD2
V: TRBV25-1
J: TRBJ2-1
size: few
DNA: TGTGCCAGCACTCGCGGGGGGAATGAGCAGTTCTTC
CDR3: CASTRGGNEQFF

D: .
V: TRBV21-1
J: TRBJ1-5
size: .
DNA: TGTGCCAGCATCCTAGGCCCAGCGGTCAATCAGCCCCAGCATTTT
CDR3: CASILGPAVNQPQHF

D: TRBD2
V: TRBV13
J: TRBJ2-6
size: .
DNA: TGTGCCAGCAGCCCCCCGGGACTAGCGGGAGTTGGGGCCAACGTCCTGACTTTC
CDR3: CASSPPGLAGVGANVLTF

D: TRBD1
V: TRBV18
J: TRBJ1-1
size: .
DNA: TGTGCCAGCTCACCTACTCAGGGGGCGAGCACTGAAGCTTTCTTT
CDR3: CASSPTQGASTEAFF

D: TRBD2
V: TRBV11-2
J: TRBJ2-3
size: few
DNA: TGTGCCAGCAGCAGACAACCGGGACTAGCGGGAGGGCCGGCAGATACGCAGTATTTT
CDR3: CASSRQPGLAGGPADTQYF

D: .
V: TRBV4-3
J: TRBJ2-2
size: .
DNA: TGCGCCAGCAGCCTCGTAGGGGGATCCGCCACCGGGGAGCTGTTTTTT
CDR3: CASSLVGGSATGELFF

D: .
V: TRBV20-1
J: TRBJ1-1
size: many
DNA: TGCAGTGCTAGGGTCGGCAACACTGAAGCTTTCTTT
CDR3: CSARVGNTEAFF

D: TRBD1
V: TRBV20-1
J: TRBJ1-5
size: .
DNA: TGCAGTGCCCACACCCCGGGACAGGGGGCTGGTCAGCCCCAGCATTTT
CDR3: CSAHTPGQGAGQPQHF

D: .
V: TRBV7-2
J: TRBJ2-2
size: .
DNA: TGTGCCAGCAGCTTAGTATCAGGGAACACCGGGGAGCTGTTTTTT
CDR3: CASSLVSGNTGELFF